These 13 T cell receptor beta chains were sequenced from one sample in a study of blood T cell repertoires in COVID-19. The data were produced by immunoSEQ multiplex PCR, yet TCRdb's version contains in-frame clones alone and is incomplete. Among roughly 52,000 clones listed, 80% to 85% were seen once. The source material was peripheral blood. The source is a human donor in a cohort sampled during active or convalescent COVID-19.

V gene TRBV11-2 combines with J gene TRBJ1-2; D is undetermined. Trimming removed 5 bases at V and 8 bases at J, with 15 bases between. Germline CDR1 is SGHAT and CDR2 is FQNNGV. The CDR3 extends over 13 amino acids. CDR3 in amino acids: CASSRRFEGGYTF. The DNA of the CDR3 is TGTGCCAGCAGCCGCCGTTTTGAGGGCGGCTACACCTTC.

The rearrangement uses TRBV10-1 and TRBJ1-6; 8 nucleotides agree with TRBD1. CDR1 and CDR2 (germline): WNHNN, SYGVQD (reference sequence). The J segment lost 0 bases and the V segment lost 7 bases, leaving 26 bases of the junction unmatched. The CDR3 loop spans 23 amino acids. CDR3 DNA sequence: TGCGCCAGCACCTATTTCGGACAGGGAGAAAGGATCGAGCGGCGCTCCTATAATTCACCCCTCCACTTT. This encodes CASTYFGQGERIERRSYNSPLHF.

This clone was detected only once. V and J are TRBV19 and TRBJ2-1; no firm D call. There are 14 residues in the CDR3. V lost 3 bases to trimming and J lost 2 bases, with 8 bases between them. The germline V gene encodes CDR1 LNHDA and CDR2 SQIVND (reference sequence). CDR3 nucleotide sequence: TGTGCCAGTAGTATGGGCGTTACCTACAATGAGCAGTTCTTC. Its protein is CASSMGVTYNEQFF.

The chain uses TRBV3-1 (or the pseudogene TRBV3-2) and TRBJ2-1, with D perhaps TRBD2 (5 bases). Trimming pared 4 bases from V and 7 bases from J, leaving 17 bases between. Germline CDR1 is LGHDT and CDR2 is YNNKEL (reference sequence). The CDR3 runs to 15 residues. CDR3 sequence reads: CASSLLPDGVNEQFF. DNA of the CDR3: TGTGCCAGCAGCCTACTGCCGGACGGGGTTAATGAGCAGTTCTTC.

CDR3 in DNA: TGTGCCAGCAGCTTGGCGGGAGGCGCAGATACGCAGTATTTT. It translates to CASSLAGGADTQYF. The V call is TRBV7-9, the J call TRBJ2-3; the match to TRBD2 covers 8 bases. The CDR3 length is 14 residues. The germline V gene encodes CDR1 SEHNR and CDR2 FQNEAQ (reference sequence). The V segment lost 3 bases and the J segment 4 bases; nucleotides outside the gene matches: 3.

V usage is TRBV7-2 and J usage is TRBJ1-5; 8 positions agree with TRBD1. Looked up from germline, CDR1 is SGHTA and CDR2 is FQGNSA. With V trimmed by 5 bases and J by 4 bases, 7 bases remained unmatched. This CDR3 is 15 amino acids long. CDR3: CASSPTGQGNQPQHF. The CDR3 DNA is TGTGCCAGCAGCCCAACCGGACAGGGTAATCAGCCCCAGCATTTT.

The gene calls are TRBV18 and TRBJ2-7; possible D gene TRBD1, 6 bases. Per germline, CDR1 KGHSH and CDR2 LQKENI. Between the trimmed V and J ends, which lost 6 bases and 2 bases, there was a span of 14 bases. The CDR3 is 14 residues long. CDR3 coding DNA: TGTGCCAGCTCCGACGCGGACAGCGCCTACGAGCAGTACTTC. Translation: CASSDADSAYEQYF. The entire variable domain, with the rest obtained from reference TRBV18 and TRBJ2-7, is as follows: NAGVMQNPRHLVRRRGQEARLRCSPMKGHSHVYWYRQLPEEGLKFMVYLQKENIIDESGMPKERFSAEFPKEGPSILRIQQVVRGDSAAYFCASSDADSAYEQYFGPGTRLTVT.

CDR3: CASSYPEDREYQHF. The CDR3 nucleotides read TGTGCCAGCAGTTACCCTGAAGACAGGGAGTACCAGCATTTT. The gene calls are TRBV6-6 and TRBJ1-5; 7 nucleotides agree with TRBD1. The CDR3 length is 14 residues. The germline V gene encodes CDR1 MNHNY and CDR2 SVGAGI (reference sequence). Trimming cost V 2 bases and J 12 bases; bases outside gene matches: 10.

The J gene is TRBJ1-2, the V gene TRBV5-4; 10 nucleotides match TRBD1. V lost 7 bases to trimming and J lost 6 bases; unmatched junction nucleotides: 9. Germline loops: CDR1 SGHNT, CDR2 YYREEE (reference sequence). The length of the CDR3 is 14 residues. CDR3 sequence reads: CASHIKGTGDGYTF. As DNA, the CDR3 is TGTGCCAGCCATATTAAGGGGACAGGGGATGGCTACACCTTC.

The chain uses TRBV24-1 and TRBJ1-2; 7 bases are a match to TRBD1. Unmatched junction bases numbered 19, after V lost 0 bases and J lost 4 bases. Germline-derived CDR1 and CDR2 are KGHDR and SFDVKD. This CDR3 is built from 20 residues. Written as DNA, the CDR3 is TGTGCCACCAGTGATTTGCTCCCAAATGGGGACAGAAATAATAGCTATGGCTACACCTTC. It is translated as CATSDLLPNGDRNNSYGYTF.

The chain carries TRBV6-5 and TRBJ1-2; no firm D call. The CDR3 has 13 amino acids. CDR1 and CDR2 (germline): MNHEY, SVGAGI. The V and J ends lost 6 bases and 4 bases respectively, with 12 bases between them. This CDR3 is CASSSDMSYGYTF. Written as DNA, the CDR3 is TGTGCCAGCAGCTCCGACATGAGCTATGGCTACACCTTC.

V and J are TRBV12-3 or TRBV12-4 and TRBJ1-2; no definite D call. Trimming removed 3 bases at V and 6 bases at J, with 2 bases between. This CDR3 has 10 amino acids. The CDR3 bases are TGTGCCAGCAGTTTTAATGGCTACACCTTC. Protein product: CASSFNGYTF.

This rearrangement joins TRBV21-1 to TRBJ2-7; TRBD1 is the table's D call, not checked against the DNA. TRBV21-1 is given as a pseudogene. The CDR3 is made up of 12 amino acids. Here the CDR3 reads CASSRTGDEQYF. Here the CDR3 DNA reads TGTGCCAGCAGCCGGACAGGGGACGAGCAGTACTTC.